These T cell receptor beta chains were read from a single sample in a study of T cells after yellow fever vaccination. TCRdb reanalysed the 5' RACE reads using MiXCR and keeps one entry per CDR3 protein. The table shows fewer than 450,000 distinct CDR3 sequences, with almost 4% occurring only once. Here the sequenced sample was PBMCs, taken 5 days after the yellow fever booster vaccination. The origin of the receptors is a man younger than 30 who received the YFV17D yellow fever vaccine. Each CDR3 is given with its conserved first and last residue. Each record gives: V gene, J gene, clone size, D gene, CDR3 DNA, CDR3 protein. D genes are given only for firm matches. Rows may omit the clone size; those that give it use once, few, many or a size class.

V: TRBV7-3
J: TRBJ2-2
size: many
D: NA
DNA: TGTGCCAGCAGTAAACAGGAGGGGACCGGGGAGCTGTTTTTT
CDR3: CASSKQEGTGELFF

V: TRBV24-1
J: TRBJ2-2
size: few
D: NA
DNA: TGTGCCACCAGTGATCAACAGGGACGTGGCACCGGGGAGCTGTTTTTT
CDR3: CATSDQQGRGTGELFF

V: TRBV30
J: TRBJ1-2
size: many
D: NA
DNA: TGTGCCTGGAAACGAGACCGCCCCTATGGCTACACCTTC
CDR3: CAWKRDRPYGYTF

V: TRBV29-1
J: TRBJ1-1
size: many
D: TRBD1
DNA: TGCAGCGTTGAGTGGGACAGGGTCCACACTGAAGCTTTCTTT
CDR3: CSVEWDRVHTEAFF

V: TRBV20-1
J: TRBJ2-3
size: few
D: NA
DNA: TGCAGTGCTAGAGATCTATCAGATACGCAGTATTTT
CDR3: CSARDLSDTQYF

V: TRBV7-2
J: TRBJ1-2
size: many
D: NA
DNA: TGTGCCAGCAGCGAACCGACTTACGCTAACTATGGCTACACCTTC
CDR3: CASSEPTYANYGYTF

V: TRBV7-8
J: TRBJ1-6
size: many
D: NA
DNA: TGTGCCAGCAGCTTAGCGCCAGGGGCAAATTCACCCCTCCACTTT
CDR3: CASSLAPGANSPLHF

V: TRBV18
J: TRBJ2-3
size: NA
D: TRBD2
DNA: TGTGCCAGCTCACGGTCTAGCGGGGACACAGATACGCAGTATTTT
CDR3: CASSRSSGDTDTQYF

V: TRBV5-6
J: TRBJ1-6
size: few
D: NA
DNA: TGTGCCAGCAGCCGCGGGGGAGGGAACCTCCACTTT
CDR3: CASSRGGGNLHF

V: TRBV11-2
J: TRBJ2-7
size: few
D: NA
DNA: TGTGCCAGCAGCTTAGGGGACGTGCCCTACGAGCAGTACTTC
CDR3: CASSLGDVPYEQYF

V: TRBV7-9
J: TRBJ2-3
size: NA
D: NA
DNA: TGTGCCAGCAGTCCCAGGACCGCGGCGGATACGCAGTATTTT
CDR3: CASSPRTAADTQYF

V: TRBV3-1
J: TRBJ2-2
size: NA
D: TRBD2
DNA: TGTGCCAGCAGCCGGGAGGGTTGGACCGGGGAGCTGTTTTTT
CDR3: CASSREGWTGELFF

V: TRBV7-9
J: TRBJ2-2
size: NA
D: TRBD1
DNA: TGTGCCGCGGAACAGGGGACCGGGGAGCTGTTTTTT
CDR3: CAAEQGTGELFF

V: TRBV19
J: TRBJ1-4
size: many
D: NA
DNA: TGTGCCAGTAGTTTAGGGACGAAGGGTGAAAAACTGTTTTTT
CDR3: CASSLGTKGEKLFF

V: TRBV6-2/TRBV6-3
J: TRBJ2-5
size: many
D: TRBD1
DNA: TGTGCCAGCAACCTACAGGGGGCACCGCAAGAGACCCAGTACTTC
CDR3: CASNLQGAPQETQYF

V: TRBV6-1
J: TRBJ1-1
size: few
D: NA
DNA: TGTGCCAGCAGCCAACAGGTGAAAGCTTTCTTT
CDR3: CASSQQVKAFF

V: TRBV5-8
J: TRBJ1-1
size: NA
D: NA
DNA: TGTGCCAGCAGCTTGGAGCCCGGGAACACTGAAGCTTTCTTT
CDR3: CASSLEPGNTEAFF

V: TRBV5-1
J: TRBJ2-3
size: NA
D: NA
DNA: TGCGCCAGCAGCTTATTTACTCTCGAAGATACGCAGTATTTT
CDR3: CASSLFTLEDTQYF

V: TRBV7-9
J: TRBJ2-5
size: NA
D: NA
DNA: TGTGCCAGCAGCCTCTCGTGGGAGACCCAGTACTTC
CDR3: CASSLSWETQYF

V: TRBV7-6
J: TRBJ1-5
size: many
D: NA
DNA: TGTGCCAGCAGCTCCGACAGAGCAGGGGGCAATCAGCCCCAGCATTTT
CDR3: CASSSDRAGGNQPQHF

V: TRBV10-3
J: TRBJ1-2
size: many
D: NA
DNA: TGTGCCATGGGGGGATCGGATGGCTACACCTTC
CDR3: CAMGGSDGYTF

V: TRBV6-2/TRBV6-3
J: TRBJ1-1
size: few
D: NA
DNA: TGTGCCAGCAACCGTTTACAGGGTTCCACTGAAGCTTTCTTT
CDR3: CASNRLQGSTEAFF

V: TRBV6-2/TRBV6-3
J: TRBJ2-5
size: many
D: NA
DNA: TGTGCCAGCAGCCCCGGCCAAGAGACCCAGTACTTC
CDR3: CASSPGQETQYF

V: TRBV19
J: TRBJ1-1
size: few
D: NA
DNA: TGTGCCAGTAGCAACAGGATAGGGGACACTGAAGCTTTCTTT
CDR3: CASSNRIGDTEAFF

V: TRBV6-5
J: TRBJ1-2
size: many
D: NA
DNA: TGTGCCAGCAGTTACTTTGGACAGATCTTTAACTATGGCTACACCTTC
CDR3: CASSYFGQIFNYGYTF

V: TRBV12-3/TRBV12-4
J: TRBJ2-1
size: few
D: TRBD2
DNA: TGTGCCAGCAGTGCTAGCGGGGGGGCCGGGAATGAGCAGTTCTTC
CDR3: CASSASGGAGNEQFF

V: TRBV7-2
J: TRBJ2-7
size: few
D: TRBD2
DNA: TGTGCCAGCAGCTATATGGCGGGGGACGAGCAGTACTTC
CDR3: CASSYMAGDEQYF

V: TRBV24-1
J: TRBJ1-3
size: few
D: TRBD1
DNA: TGTGCCACCAGTGATACGAGACAGGGGGGAAACACCATATATTTT
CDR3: CATSDTRQGGNTIYF

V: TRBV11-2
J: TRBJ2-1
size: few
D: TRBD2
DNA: TGTGCCAGCAGCTCTCCCTGGGGGGCTAGCGGGGGGCCCGGGGAAATTGAGCAGTTCTTC
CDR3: CASSSPWGASGGPGEIEQFF